The 8 T cell receptor beta chains below all came from one sample that was sequenced in a study of regulatory T cells in long-lasting Graves disease listed by TCRdb under 2021. The library relied on multiplex PCR. The reads were generated on an Illumina HiSeq 4000. CDR3 regions were amplified by Arm-PCR with iRepertoire HTBI primers to construct TCR beta libraries. In TCRdb, the public reads were trimmed at Q25 with fastp and aligned with MiXCR, with productive beta chains retained. CDR3 protein sequences are deduplicated, and each keeps its most common genes and DNA. The sample table lists 400,000 to 450,000 distinct CDR3 sequences, 15% of them with a count of one. Jointly, the top ten make up about a sixth of the sample. Explained via the paper, the time point label denotes: newly diagnosed GD, antithyroid drugs for less than 3 months. For both TCR sequencing and RNA sequencing, RNA was extracted from PBMCs using TRIzol.

The same sample was also studied in work on T cells in Graves' hyperthyroidism and ophthalmopathy.

Sequences were derived from peripheral blood mononuclear cells (PBMCs), sampled at new diagnosis, from a patient treated with antithyroid drugs. These receptors all stem from a woman under 40 with Graves disease. Donor details come from another sample of the same person, matched by shared clones.

There are many counts of this clonotype. This sequence joins TRBV13 and TRBJ2-7; weak D call: TRBD1 (6 bases). The CDR3 has 13 amino acids. Germline V CDR1 and CDR2: PRHDT, FYEKMQ (reference sequence). V lost 8 bases to trimming and J lost 2 bases, with 13 bases between them. CDR3 sequence reads: CASAFGDTYEQYF. As DNA, the CDR3 is TGTGCCAGCGCCTTTGGGGACACCTACGAGCAGTACTTC.

This sequence joins TRBV6-1 and TRBJ2-7; 10 bases are a match to TRBD1. CDR3 length equals 14 residues. The trim removed 7 bases at V and 4 bases at J, leaving 7 bases unmatched. Per the germline V gene, CDR1 is MNHNS and CDR2 is SASEGT. The CDR3 DNA follows: TGTGCCAGCATCGCGGGACAGGGGAGGTACGAGCAGTACTTC. Encoded protein: CASIAGQGRYEQYF.

This clonotype was counted ten times or more. The chain links TRBV30 to TRBJ2-3, with D unresolved. The CDR3 is made up of 15 amino acids. V was cut by 1 base and J by 0 bases, with 11 bases left in between. The germline CDR1 and CDR2 sequences are GTSNPN and SVGIG (reference sequence). CDR3 sequence: CAWSAELFSTDTQYF. The CDR3 nucleotides are TGTGCCTGGAGTGCCGAACTCTTTAGCACAGATACGCAGTATTTT.

This clonotype was observed at least ten times. The chain joins TRBV3-1 to TRBJ2-4, with D hard to call. The CDR3 covers 11 residues. Germline-derived CDR1 and CDR2 are LGHDT and YNNKEL (reference sequence). V shed 0 bases and J shed 11 bases, with 5 bases lying between them. The CDR3 region is CASSQDMVQYF. CDR3 in DNA: TGTGCCAGCAGCCAAGACATGGTTCAGTACTTC.

This clonotype was observed at least ten times. The V call is TRBV20-1, the J call TRBJ2-7; 7 bases are a match to TRBD2. CDR3 length: 13 residues. The germline V gene encodes CDR1 DFQATT and CDR2 SNEGSKA (reference sequence). The trim removed 6 bases at V and 5 bases at J, leaving 10 bases unmatched. CDR3 bases: TGCAGTGCCAAGAGCGGGATGCTCCACGAGCAGTACTTC. It yields the protein CSAKSGMLHEQYF.

This clonotype was detected ten times or more. The genes are TRBV7-8 and TRBJ2-3, with a possible D match to TRBD2 (5 bases). The CDR3 totals 17 residues. V dropped 4 bases and J dropped 4 bases, with 21 bases sitting between them. The germline gives CDR1 SGHVS, CDR2 FQNEAQ. The DNA for the CDR3 is TGTGCCAGCAGCTCCACTCGAGGGTTCAAGTCAGCAGATACGCAGTATTTT. As protein: CASSSTRGFKSADTQYF.

This clonotype was observed a few times. The gene calls are TRBV10-2 and TRBJ2-7; D gene ambiguous. Between the trimmed V and J ends, which lost 7 bases and 0 bases, there was a span of 7 bases. Germline loops: CDR1 WSHSY, CDR2 SAAADI. The CDR3 is made up of 12 amino acids. The CDR3 spells CASTDSSYEQYF. The CDR3 DNA sequence: TGCGCCAGCACAGACTCCTCCTACGAGCAGTACTTC.

This clonotype was counted many times. J is TRBJ2-7 and V is TRBV7-3; D is undetermined. Trimming took 3 bases from V and 3 from J, leaving 9 bases between them. Germline-derived CDR1 and CDR2 are SGHTA and FQGTGA. This CDR3 contains 13 residues. This chain's CDR3 is CASSFGPLYEQYF. In DNA, the CDR3 is TGTGCCAGCAGCTTTGGACCCCTCTACGAGCAGTACTTC.